These T cell receptor beta chains were read from a single sample in a study of T cells expressing NK-cell markers. No DNA is given; TCRdb re-called the 5' RACE reads and lists each CDR3 protein once. The sample totals hundreds of thousands of distinct CDR3 sequences. Sequenced material: blood T cells: a sorted CD56 or NKG2C T cell subset, CD4+ or CD8+ T cells, or bulk PBMC T cells (not recorded which). All receptors derive from a man aged 18 to 69 in good health. CDR3s include the opening cysteine and the closing phenylalanine or tryptophan. Fields, in order: V gene, J gene, CDR3 protein.

TRBV12-3/TRBV12-4,TRBJ2-7,CASSKQGALPYEQYF
TRBV27,TRBJ2-7,CASGGTSGLFEQYF
TRBV5-1,TRBJ1-6,CASSLVGGRAVYNSPLHF
TRBV28,TRBJ1-5,CASTGPQTTQPQHF
TRBV5-1,TRBJ1-2,CASSLETGFGYTF
TRBV28,TRBJ2-5,CASSINQGLAGIQETQYF
TRBV4-2,TRBJ1-4,CASSQDDRGSEKLFF
TRBV10-3,TRBJ1-1,CAISQGQNAEAFF
TRBV20-1,TRBJ2-3,CSAAEIDTQYF
TRBV2,TRBJ1-1,CASSRGPYNTEAFF
TRBV29-1,TRBJ2-5,CSVWYLSSGEEETQYF
TRBV27,TRBJ2-1,CASSLSDSNEQFF
TRBV4-1,TRBJ1-3,CASSQGQGSGSSGNTIYF
TRBV28,TRBJ2-3,CASSFTPSGGAADTQYF
TRBV3-1,TRBJ2-1,CASSDASGGTDNEQFF
TRBV15,TRBJ2-1,CATSRVAGGPGEQFF
TRBV5-1,TRBJ1-5,CASSLGAGGGLQPQHF
TRBV7-9,TRBJ1-2,CATTPDPGHGYTF
TRBV19,TRBJ2-7,CASSMGVEFGEQYF
TRBV7-2,TRBJ2-5,CASSLEGVSQETQYF
TRBV7-2,TRBJ2-7,CASSTTRYEQYF
TRBV7-2,TRBJ1-6,CATIGTTSYNSPLHF
TRBV12-3/TRBV12-4,TRBJ1-1,CASSHNNRGKNTEAFF
TRBV14,TRBJ1-2,CASSQDPQGWATF
TRBV15,TRBJ2-3,CATSPRLADTDTQYF
TRBV10-3,TRBJ2-4,CAISDGTVLNIQYF
TRBV12-3/TRBV12-4,TRBJ2-1,CASSQTSGGMRGNEQFF
TRBV7-2,TRBJ2-1,CASRTTSGGALEQFF
TRBV6-1,TRBJ2-5,CASRKSSGIETQYF
TRBV2,TRBJ1-2,CASLRQGDANYGYTF
TRBV20-1,TRBJ1-1,CSARRRGLNTEAFF
TRBV5-1,TRBJ1-3,CASSLLGRQDSGNTIYF
TRBV29-1,TRBJ1-5,CSVVVQGNQPQHF
TRBV2,TRBJ1-1,CASSVEGALNEAFF
TRBV7-2,TRBJ1-2,CASSVVGGQNYGYTF
TRBV12-5,TRBJ1-3,CASGPFYLGTTGNTIYF
TRBV3-1,TRBJ1-2,CASSSIGNRVNYGYTF
TRBV27,TRBJ2-4,CASREAAKNIQYF
TRBV11-1,TRBJ2-1,CASSLKPPFSGSYNEQFF
TRBV12-3/TRBV12-4,TRBJ2-1,CASSLGRGYNEQFF
TRBV7-2,TRBJ1-2,CASSQKPGYGYTF
TRBV6-2/TRBV6-3,TRBJ2-7,CASSTSWGSRRVNEQYF
TRBV20-1,TRBJ1-3,CSARVDGRGSGNTIYF
TRBV3-1,TRBJ2-2,CASSPRTGGDTGELFF
TRBV29-1,TRBJ2-1,CSVDGQGSEQFF
TRBV20-1,TRBJ2-7,CSARPTTLREQYF
TRBV5-1,TRBJ1-2,CASSPRTGQVGYTF
TRBV4-1,TRBJ2-1,CASSPLRDIYNEQFF
TRBV6-5,TRBJ2-5,CASSYLGLAGAKPQYF
TRBV12-3/TRBV12-4,TRBJ2-7,CASRAQGSSYEQYF